The 11 T cell receptor beta chains below were found in one sample sequenced in a study of blood T cell repertoires in COVID-19. Repertoires were generated with immunoSEQ multiplex PCR, while TCRdb's copy carries only in-frame clones and drops some. The table includes over 200,000 clones, about 83% detected once. The sample was peripheral blood. The receptors derive from a woman aged 45-65 years with active or convalescent COVID-19.

The chain is built from TRBV10-3 and TRBJ2-3; D might be TRBD2 (5 bases). The length of the CDR3 is 12 residues. CDR1 and CDR2 from the germline V gene are ENHRY and SYGVKD. Trimming stripped 8 bases from V and 6 bases from J, with 12 bases between. In DNA, the CDR3 is TGTGCCATCGCACCACTAGGGGATACGCAGTATTTT. Its translation: CAIAPLGDTQYF.

The V call is TRBV15, the J call TRBJ2-4; D is unresolved. V lost 1 base, J lost 5 bases, and 9 bases lay in between. CDR1 LNHNV and CDR2 YYDKDF come from the germline V gene (reference sequence). CDR3 length: 14 amino acids. The CDR3 region is CATSRARIQNIQYF. The CDR3 nucleotides are TGTGCCACCAGCAGAGCTAGGATTCAAAACATTCAGTACTTC.

The V and J genes are TRBV24-1 and TRBJ1-5, with 8 bases aligning to TRBD1. This CDR3 contains 15 residues. V was pared by 4 bases and J by 4 bases, with 5 bases of the junction left unmatched. Germline V gene sequence: CDR1 KGHDR, CDR2 SFDVKD. This CDR3 reads CATSDPGQENQPQHF. CDR3 DNA sequence: TGTGCCACCAGTGACCCGGGACAGGAGAATCAGCCCCAGCATTTT.

The CDR3 coding sequence is TGTGCCAGCAGCGTAGGGAGAAATATGCGCTCTGGAAACACCATATATTTT. Encoded protein: CASSVGRNMRSGNTIYF. V usage is TRBV9 and J usage is TRBJ1-3; D not certain. V was cut by 0 bases and J by 0 bases, with 13 bases left in between. The CDR3 sequence is 17 residues long. Germline assignment: CDR1 SGDLS and CDR2 YYNGEE.

This clone was picked up one time. V is TRBV18 and J is TRBJ1-1; 8 bases agree with TRBD1. Germline lookup yields CDR1 KGHSH and CDR2 LQKENI. After removal of 6 bases from V and 4 bases from J, the junction contained 7 bases not matched to a gene. The CDR3 sequence is 14 residues long. The chain's CDR3 is CASSNGQGSTEAFF. CDR3 nucleotide sequence: TGTGCCAGCTCCAACGGACAGGGATCCACTGAAGCTTTCTTT.

The V and J genes are TRBV5-1 and TRBJ2-5; tentative D call: TRBD2 (7 bases). Germline loops: CDR1 SGHRS, CDR2 YFSETQ. The length of the CDR3 is 18 residues. V dropped 0 bases and J dropped 5 bases, with 23 bases sitting between them. CDR3 protein: CASSLARGGGGATETQYF. The CDR3 DNA sequence: TGCGCCAGCAGCTTGGCCCGAGGCGGTGGGGGGGCCACGGAGACCCAGTACTTC. Together with reference TRBV5-1 and TRBJ2-5, the CDR3 gives the full variable domain: KAGVTQTPRYLIKTRGQQVTLSCSPISGHRSVSWYQQTPGQGLQFLFEYFSETQRNKGNFPGRFSGRQFSNSRSEMNVSTLELGDSALYLCASSLARGGGGATETQYFGPGTRLLVL.

The chain joins TRBV7-6 to TRBJ2-7; TRBD1 aligns across 7 bases. This CDR3 has 14 residues. Per the germline V gene, CDR1 is SGHVS and CDR2 is FNYEAQ. V was clipped by 2 bases and J by 2 bases; unmatched bases: 3. CDR3 amino acids: CASSLSGTAYEQYF. The CDR3 DNA sequence: TGTGCCAGCAGCTTATCAGGGACAGCCTACGAGCAGTACTTC.

The chain joins TRBV28 to TRBJ2-4, with a possible D match to TRBD1 (6 bases). From germline, CDR1 is MDHEN and CDR2 SYDVKM. V shed 4 bases and J shed 0 bases, with 7 bases lying between them. CDR3 length equals 14 residues. DNA of the CDR3: TGTGCCAGCAGTTCACAGGGAGCCAAAAACATTCAGTACTTC. Protein product: CASSSQGAKNIQYF.

The chain is built from TRBV5-5 and TRBJ2-7; 7 bases are a match to TRBD1. CDR3 size: 15 residues. Germline V gene data show CDR1 as SGHKS and CDR2 as YYEKEE (reference sequence). Unmatched junction bases numbered 8, after V lost 3 bases and J lost 2 bases. CDR3 bases: TGTGCCAGCAGCTGGTCGGGGACAGTGGCCTACGAGCAGTACTTC. This gives the protein CASSWSGTVAYEQYF.

The CDR3 spells CASSQETGSVGANVLTF. CDR3 sequence (DNA): TGTGCCAGCAGCCAAGAAACAGGGTCGGTTGGGGCCAACGTCCTGACTTTC. V gene TRBV4-2 combines with J gene TRBJ2-6; D perhaps matches TRBD1 (6 bases). CDR3 size: 17 residues. Looked up from germline, CDR1 is LGHNA and CDR2 is YNFKEQ. Between the trimmed V and J ends, which lost 0 bases and 3 bases, there was a span of 12 bases.

This rearrangement joins TRBV6-1 to TRBJ2-3; TRBD2 aligns across 9 bases. The CDR3 runs to 15 residues. Germline CDR1 and CDR2: MNHNS and SASEGT. Trimming removed 1 base from V and 2 bases from J; junction bases left unmatched: 1. The DNA of the CDR3 is TGTGCCAGCAGTGAAGGGACTAGCGACACAGATACGCAGTATTTT. Translated, it gives CASSEGTSDTDTQYF.